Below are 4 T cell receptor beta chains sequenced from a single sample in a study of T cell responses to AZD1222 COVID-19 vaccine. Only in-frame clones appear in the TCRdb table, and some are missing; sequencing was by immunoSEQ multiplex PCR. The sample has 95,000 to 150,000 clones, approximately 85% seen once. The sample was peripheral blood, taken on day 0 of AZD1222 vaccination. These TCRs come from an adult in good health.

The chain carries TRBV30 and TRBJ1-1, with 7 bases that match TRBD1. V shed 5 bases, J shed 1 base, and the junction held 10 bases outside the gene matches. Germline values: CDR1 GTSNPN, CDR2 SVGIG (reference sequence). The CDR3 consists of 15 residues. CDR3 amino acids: CAWQGDRGGNTEAFF. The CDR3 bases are TGTGCCTGGCAGGGGGACCGAGGGGGGAACACTGAAGCTTTCTTT.

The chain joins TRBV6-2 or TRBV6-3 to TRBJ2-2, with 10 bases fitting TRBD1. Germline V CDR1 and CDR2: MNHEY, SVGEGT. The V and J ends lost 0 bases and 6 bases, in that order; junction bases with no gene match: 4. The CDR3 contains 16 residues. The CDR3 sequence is CASSYSPGQGSGELFF. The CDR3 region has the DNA TGTGCCAGCAGTTACTCACCGGGACAGGGGTCCGGGGAGCTGTTTTTT.

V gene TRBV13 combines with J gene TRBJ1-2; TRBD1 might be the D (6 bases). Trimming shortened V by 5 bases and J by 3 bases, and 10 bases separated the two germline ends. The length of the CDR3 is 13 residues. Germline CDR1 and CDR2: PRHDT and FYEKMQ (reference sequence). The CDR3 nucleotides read TGTGCCAGCAGCCAACGGACAGACTATGGCTACACCTTC. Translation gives CASSQRTDYGYTF.

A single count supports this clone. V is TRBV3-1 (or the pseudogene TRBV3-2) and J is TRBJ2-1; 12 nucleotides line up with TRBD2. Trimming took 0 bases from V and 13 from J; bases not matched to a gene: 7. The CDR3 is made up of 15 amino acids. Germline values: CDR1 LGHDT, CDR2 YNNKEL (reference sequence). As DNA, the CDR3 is TGTGCCAGCAGCCAAGACATATTGACTAGCGGGGGACAGTTCTTC. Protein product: CASSQDILTSGGQFF.